What follows are 17 T cell receptor beta chains derived from one specimen sequenced in a study of T cell responses to AZD1222 COVID-19 vaccine. Clones were sequenced by immunoSEQ multiplex PCR, and TCRdb holds only the in-frame ones, with some missing. The sample carries 80,000 to 100,000 clones, around 89% recorded once. Material: peripheral blood, obtained on day 0 of AZD1222 vaccination. The receptors come from an adult in good health.

V is TRBV19 and J is TRBJ1-5; unclear D gene. The germline CDR1 and CDR2 sequences are LNHDA and SQIVND (reference sequence). The CDR3 is 15 amino acids. V lost 5 bases to trimming and J lost 2 bases, with 13 bases between them. The CDR3 DNA is TGTGCCAGTAGTCACCCCTCCGGGGGCAATCAGCCCCAGCATTTT. Amino acids: CASSHPSGGNQPQHF.

V usage is TRBV4-1 and J usage is TRBJ1-4, with D maybe TRBD1 (6 bases). The CDR3 is 13 residues long. Germline assignment: CDR1 MGHRA and CDR2 YSYEKL. V gave up 5 bases and J gave up 6 bases, with 10 bases separating them. For the CDR3, the DNA is TGCGCCAGCAGCTTGAACAGGGATGAAAAACTGTTTTTT. Encoded protein: CASSLNRDEKLFF.

The chain joins TRBV28 to TRBJ1-5, with 7 bases aligning to TRBD1. V shed 5 bases, J shed 5 bases, and the junction held 9 bases outside the gene matches. Germline lookup yields CDR1 MDHEN and CDR2 SYDVKM. This CDR3 is built from 15 residues. CDR3 amino acids: CASSLRGGGDQPQHF. Here the CDR3 DNA reads TGTGCCAGCAGTCTCAGGGGAGGGGGCGATCAGCCCCAGCATTTT.

The chain links TRBV7-2 to TRBJ2-3, with D possibly matching TRBD2 (7 bases). With 0 bases removed from V and 5 bases from J, the gap between germline ends came to 12 bases. In germline, CDR1 is SGHTA, CDR2 FQGNSA. The CDR3 is 15 residues long. The CDR3 is CASSLAGGAIDTQYF. As DNA, the CDR3 is TGTGCCAGCAGCTTAGCAGGGGGGGCGATAGATACGCAGTATTTT.

The chain employs TRBV3-1 (or the pseudogene TRBV3-2) and TRBJ1-4; D is perhaps TRBD1 (5 bases). Germline CDR1 LGHDT, CDR2 YNNKEL (reference sequence). V was pared by 2 bases and J by 6 bases, with 10 bases between. The CDR3 is 14 residues long. As DNA, the CDR3 is TGTGCCAGCAGCCAAACTCGGGACCATGAAAAACTGTTTTTT. Its protein product is CASSQTRDHEKLFF.

The rearrangement uses TRBV3-1 (or the pseudogene TRBV3-2) and TRBJ1-3, with a weak D call TRBD1 (5 bases). Germline V gives CDR1 LGHDT, CDR2 YNNKEL (reference sequence). V shed 6 bases and J shed 0 bases, with 27 bases lying between them. The CDR3 spans 20 residues. This CDR3 reads CASRIGGSGALGFSGNTIYF. DNA of the CDR3: TGTGCCAGCAGAATCGGAGGGAGTGGGGCCCTTGGGTTCTCTGGAAACACCATATATTTT.

This clone has a single count. The chain links TRBV19 to TRBJ2-5, with D perhaps TRBD2 (5 bases). CDR3 length: 18 amino acids. Germline-derived CDR1 and CDR2 are LNHDA and SQIVND (reference sequence). V was pared by 2 bases and J by 5 bases, with 24 bases between. The CDR3 loop reads CASSITFQDSRYGETQYF. In nucleotides, the CDR3 is TGTGCCAGTAGTATAACATTTCAGGACTCGAGGTACGGGGAGACCCAGTACTTC.

The rearrangement uses TRBV5-4 and TRBJ1-6; D ambiguous. CDR3 length: 16 residues. Trimming took off 1 base at V and 2 bases at J, with 10 bases between the two ends. Looked up from germline, CDR1 is SGHNT and CDR2 is YYREEE (reference sequence). The CDR3 reads CASSLKGAPYNSPLHF. The CDR3 DNA is TGTGCCAGCAGCTTGAAGGGAGCCCCCTATAATTCACCCCTCCACTTT.

V usage is TRBV15 and J usage is TRBJ1-2; 12 bases match TRBD1. The V and J ends lost 0 bases and 4 bases, in that order; junction bases with no gene match: 12. Germline V gene sequence: CDR1 LNHNV, CDR2 YYDKDF (reference sequence). The CDR3 is 19 amino acids. This chain's CDR3 is CATSRDIGTGGLVLYGYTF. CDR3 DNA sequence: TGTGCCACCAGCAGAGATATCGGGACAGGGGGCTTGGTCCTCTATGGCTACACCTTC. The whole variable domain, filled in from reference TRBV15 and TRBJ1-2, reads DAMVIQNPRYQVTQFGKPVTLSCSQTLNHNVMYWYQQKSSQAPKLLFHYYDKDFNNEADTPDNFQSRRPNTSFCFLDIRSPGLGDTAMYLCATSRDIGTGGLVLYGYTFGSGTRLTVV.

V is TRBV6-1 and J is TRBJ1-2; tentatively, D is TRBD1 (6 bases). The CDR3 extends over 13 amino acids. CDR1 and CDR2 from the germline V gene are MNHNS and SASEGT. Trimming pared 3 bases from V and 4 bases from J, leaving 9 bases between. CDR3 coding DNA: TGTGCCAGCAGTGACGTAGGGGGCTATGGCTACACCTTC. It translates to CASSDVGGYGYTF.

V and J are TRBV14 and TRBJ2-5; D is possibly TRBD1 (6 bases). Germline V gene data show CDR1 as SGHDN and CDR2 as FVKESK. There are 16 residues in the CDR3. V was pared by 1 base and J by 2 bases, with 14 bases between. CDR3 sequence (DNA): TGTGCCAGCAGCCAAGGTACAGGGTCAGGGCAAGAGACCCAGTACTTC. It specifies CASSQGTGSGQETQYF.

The V call is TRBV25-1, the J call TRBJ2-7; 10 bases fit TRBD2. The CDR3 has 14 residues. CDR1 and CDR2 (germline): MGHDK, SYGVNS. Trimming at V came to 6 bases and at J to 6 bases, leaving 8 bases not matched to a gene. CDR3 sequence (DNA): TGTGCCAGCAGCGTAGCGGGAGGTCTAAGCGAGCAGTACTTC. Its protein product is CASSVAGGLSEQYF.

This chain connects TRBV6-6 to TRBJ1-1; 8 bases map to TRBD1. Trimming at V came to 4 bases and at J to 4 bases, leaving 2 bases not matched to a gene. The CDR3 extends over 13 amino acids. Germline V gene data show CDR1 as MNHNY and CDR2 as SVGAGI (reference sequence). The CDR3 DNA sequence: TGTGCCAGCAGTTCCACAGGGGGCACTGAAGCTTTCTTT. Protein sequence: CASSSTGGTEAFF.

This clone was counted once. The V call is TRBV4-1, the J call TRBJ2-1, with D unclear. CDR1 and CDR2 from the germline V gene are MGHRA and YSYEKL. This CDR3 has 15 residues. The germline V and J ends were trimmed by 0 bases and 0 bases, with 6 bases remaining between them. The DNA for the CDR3 is TGCGCCAGCAGCCAAGAGTACAGCTCCTACAATGAGCAGTTCTTC. Translated: CASSQEYSSYNEQFF.

This chain links TRBV5-1 with TRBJ2-3; D is unresolved. This CDR3 is 13 amino acids long. Germline-derived CDR1 and CDR2 are SGHRS and YFSETQ. The V gene lost 10 bases and the J gene lost 1 base, with 13 bases spanning the gap. CDR3 sequence reads: CACRVVGTDTQYF. Written as DNA, the CDR3 is TGCGCCTGCCGGGTAGTTGGCACAGATACGCAGTATTTT. The full variable domain, its missing parts supplied by reference TRBV5-1 and TRBJ2-3, is KAGVTQTPRYLIKTRGQQVTLSCSPISGHRSVSWYQQTPGQGLQFLFEYFSETQRNKGNFPGRFSGRQFSNSRSEMNVSTLELGDSALYLCACRVVGTDTQYFGPGTRLTVL.

The V gene is TRBV7-9, the J gene TRBJ2-7, with D uncertain. The CDR3 is made up of 13 amino acids. CDR1 SEHNR and CDR2 FQNEAQ come from the germline V gene (reference sequence). Trimming stripped 1 base from V and 3 bases from J, with 7 bases between. As DNA, the CDR3 is TGTGCCAGCAGCTTAGGAAACCTCTACGAGCAGTACTTC. Protein sequence: CASSLGNLYEQYF.

The CDR3 DNA reads as TGTGCCAGCAGCTTAAGGGCGGCCTCCGGGAACACCGGGGAGCTGTTTTTT. It translates to CASSLRAASGNTGELFF. V is TRBV7-3 and J is TRBJ2-2; D ambiguous. CDR1 is SGHTA and CDR2 is FQGTGA in the germline V gene. The V end was cut by 1 base, the J end by 1 base, with 13 bases between. This CDR3 has 17 amino acids. The variable domain in full, with the rest retrieved from reference TRBV7-3 and TRBJ2-2, is GAGVSQTPSNKVTEKGKYVELRCDPISGHTALYWYRQSLGQGPEFLIYFQGTGAADDSGLPNDRFFAVRPEGSVSTLKIQRTERGDSAVYLCASSLRAASGNTGELFFGEGSRLTVL.